The rows below give T cell receptor beta chains drawn from one sample of a study of identical twins. TCRdb passed the 5' RACE reads through MiXCR, listing each CDR3 protein once. The data contain some 330,000 distinct CDR3 sequences, roughly 9% of them seen just once; the ten biggest clones take up under 9.5%. Input material: naive T cells sorted from blood. The receptors were gathered from a woman in her 50s in good health. CDR3s include the opening cysteine and the closing phenylalanine or tryptophan. The order of the fields is clone size, V gene, J gene, D gene, CDR3 DNA, CDR3 protein. D genes are given only for firm matches. Size is omitted from some rows. Given values are once, few, many or a class for expanded clones.

clone size: .
V gene: TRBV24-1
J gene: TRBJ2-1
D gene: .
CDR3 DNA: TGTGCCACCAGTGATTTCAGTGGGAGTATTGAGCAGTTCTTC
CDR3 protein: CATSDFSGSIEQFF

clone size: few
V gene: TRBV5-1
J gene: TRBJ1-2
D gene: .
CDR3 DNA: TGCGCCAGCAGCTTGGCGGGAGGGCAACATGGCTACACCTTC
CDR3 protein: CASSLAGGQHGYTF

clone size: .
V gene: TRBV7-9
J gene: TRBJ2-1
D gene: TRBD2
CDR3 DNA: TGTGCCAGCACCCCGGGGGGGACTCGCTACAATGAGCAGTTCTTC
CDR3 protein: CASTPGGTRYNEQFF

clone size: .
V gene: TRBV20-1
J gene: TRBJ1-2
D gene: TRBD1
CDR3 DNA: TGCAGTGCGCCGGGACAGGGACACTATGGCTACACCTTC
CDR3 protein: CSAPGQGHYGYTF

clone size: few
V gene: TRBV6-1
J gene: TRBJ2-5
D gene: TRBD1
CDR3 DNA: TGTGCCGGACAGGACAGCCTCAAAGAGACCCAGTACTTC
CDR3 protein: CAGQDSLKETQYF

clone size: few
V gene: TRBV5-1
J gene: TRBJ2-5
D gene: .
CDR3 DNA: TGCGCCAGCAGCTTGGTCTACGGCGAGACCCAGTACTTC
CDR3 protein: CASSLVYGETQYF

clone size: .
V gene: TRBV18
J gene: TRBJ2-3
D gene: .
CDR3 DNA: TGTGCCAGCCAGGGGACCACAGATACGCAGTATTTT
CDR3 protein: CASQGTTDTQYF

clone size: few
V gene: TRBV7-8
J gene: TRBJ2-5
D gene: .
CDR3 DNA: TGTGCCAGCGAGGGAACCCAAGAGACCCAGTACTTC
CDR3 protein: CASEGTQETQYF

clone size: few
V gene: TRBV5-1
J gene: TRBJ2-5
D gene: TRBD2
CDR3 DNA: TGCGCCAGCAGTCCTAGCGGGAGGGCCCTGGAGACCCAGTACTTC
CDR3 protein: CASSPSGRALETQYF

clone size: many
V gene: TRBV7-9
J gene: TRBJ2-5
D gene: .
CDR3 DNA: TGTGCCAGCAGCCTACAGACAGTCCAAGAGACCCAGTACTTC
CDR3 protein: CASSLQTVQETQYF

clone size: few
V gene: TRBV6-5
J gene: TRBJ2-7
D gene: .
CDR3 DNA: TGTGCCAGCAGTTACGGTCTAGCACCACTCTACGAGCAGTACTTC
CDR3 protein: CASSYGLAPLYEQYF

clone size: .
V gene: TRBV20-1
J gene: TRBJ1-1
D gene: .
CDR3 DNA: TGCAGTGCTAGTCGGGCCCTTGAAGCTTTCTTT
CDR3 protein: CSASRALEAFF

clone size: .
V gene: TRBV5-1
J gene: TRBJ2-4
D gene: .
CDR3 DNA: TGCGCCAGCAGCTTGGGACTAGAGAGGAACATTCAGTACTTC
CDR3 protein: CASSLGLERNIQYF

clone size: .
V gene: TRBV5-1
J gene: TRBJ2-6
D gene: .
CDR3 DNA: TGCGCCAGCAGCCCGACCACCAGGGGTCCTGGGGCCAACGTCCTGACTTTC
CDR3 protein: CASSPTTRGPGANVLTF

clone size: few
V gene: TRBV20-1
J gene: TRBJ1-5
D gene: TRBD1
CDR3 DNA: TGCAGTGCTAGAGGCAGGGGGACGATTCAGCCCCAGCATTTT
CDR3 protein: CSARGRGTIQPQHF

clone size: few
V gene: TRBV12-3/TRBV12-4
J gene: TRBJ1-5
D gene: .
CDR3 DNA: TGTGCCAGCAGTCAGGGCCAGATGCCCCAGCATTTT
CDR3 protein: CASSQGQMPQHF

clone size: few
V gene: TRBV7-6
J gene: TRBJ2-3
D gene: TRBD1
CDR3 DNA: TGTGCCAGCAGCCCCTACAGGGGGCTCAACACAGATACGCAGTATTTT
CDR3 protein: CASSPYRGLNTDTQYF

clone size: .
V gene: TRBV7-3
J gene: TRBJ2-3
D gene: .
CDR3 DNA: TGTGCCAGCAGCTTCTTCAAAGCAACAGATACGCAGTATTTT
CDR3 protein: CASSFFKATDTQYF

clone size: many
V gene: TRBV12-3/TRBV12-4
J gene: TRBJ2-3
D gene: .
CDR3 DNA: TGTGCCAGCAGTTTAAGGGGGTTTTCGGACACAGATACGCAGTATTTT
CDR3 protein: CASSLRGFSDTDTQYF

clone size: few
V gene: TRBV11-2
J gene: TRBJ2-1
D gene: .
CDR3 DNA: TGTGCCAGCAGCAGCCACACGGGACGGGAGCAGTTCTTC
CDR3 protein: CASSSHTGREQFF

clone size: few
V gene: TRBV5-5
J gene: TRBJ1-4
D gene: .
CDR3 DNA: TGTGCCAGCAGCTCGCCGGACTTAGCAACTAATGAAAAACTGTTTTTT
CDR3 protein: CASSSPDLATNEKLFF

clone size: few
V gene: TRBV5-1
J gene: TRBJ2-1
D gene: TRBD2
CDR3 DNA: TGCGCCAGCAGCTTGGGCCCGGGACTAGGTCTGGAGCAGTTCTTC
CDR3 protein: CASSLGPGLGLEQFF

clone size: .
V gene: TRBV5-1
J gene: TRBJ2-1
D gene: TRBD2
CDR3 DNA: TGCGCCAGCAGCTTGGTTTTTGGGACTAGCGTAATCTACAATGAGCAGTTCTTC
CDR3 protein: CASSLVFGTSVIYNEQFF

clone size: many
V gene: TRBV30
J gene: TRBJ2-5
D gene: .
CDR3 DNA: TGTGCCTGGAGGTCGACTGGGGAGACCCAGTACTTC
CDR3 protein: CAWRSTGETQYF

clone size: many
V gene: TRBV27
J gene: TRBJ1-3
D gene: .
CDR3 DNA: TGTGCCAGCAGTTACCAGGGTGGAAACACCATATATTTT
CDR3 protein: CASSYQGGNTIYF

clone size: .
V gene: TRBV5-1
J gene: TRBJ2-3
D gene: .
CDR3 DNA: TGCGCCAGCAGCCTGTCTGCTGCCTTACAGGGCCGCTACACAGATACGCAGTATTTT
CDR3 protein: CASSLSAALQGRYTDTQYF

clone size: few
V gene: TRBV4-1
J gene: TRBJ1-5
D gene: TRBD1
CDR3 DNA: TGCGCCAGCAGCCTCCGTCCCCGGGACAGTGATCAGCCCCAGCATTTT
CDR3 protein: CASSLRPRDSDQPQHF

clone size: few
V gene: TRBV5-1
J gene: TRBJ1-1
D gene: .
CDR3 DNA: TGCGCCAGCAGCCCGGGACCGGGGAACACTGAAGCTTTCTTT
CDR3 protein: CASSPGPGNTEAFF

clone size: .
V gene: TRBV19
J gene: TRBJ2-1
D gene: .
CDR3 DNA: TGTGCCAGTAGTATCTGGGGTGGGAGCTCCTACAATGAGCAGTTCTTC
CDR3 protein: CASSIWGGSSYNEQFF

clone size: .
V gene: TRBV10-2
J gene: TRBJ2-1
D gene: TRBD2
CDR3 DNA: TGCGCCAGCAGTACAAGCGGGAGCGTGACAGGCAATGAGCAGTTCTTC
CDR3 protein: CASSTSGSVTGNEQFF

clone size: many
V gene: TRBV7-9
J gene: TRBJ2-2
D gene: .
CDR3 DNA: TGTGCCAGCAGCTTAGGGCCCCGTGCTGACACCGGGGAGCTGTTTTTT
CDR3 protein: CASSLGPRADTGELFF

clone size: few
V gene: TRBV24-1
J gene: TRBJ2-1
D gene: .
CDR3 DNA: TGTGCCACCAGTGATTCGGGGGCCTCAACCTACAATGAGCAGTTCTTC
CDR3 protein: CATSDSGASTYNEQFF

clone size: .
V gene: TRBV11-2
J gene: TRBJ2-1
D gene: .
CDR3 DNA: TGTGCCAGCAGCCAAGGGGGAGTTGTCGACAATGAGCAGTTCTTC
CDR3 protein: CASSQGGVVDNEQFF